The rows below give T cell receptor beta chains drawn from one sample of a study of blood T cell repertoires in COVID-19. TCRdb keeps only in-frame clones here, not all; method: immunoSEQ multiplex PCR. The sample consists of roughly 220,000 clones, roughly 85% of them appearing once. The sequenced sample consisted of PBMCs or T cells enriched from blood (not recorded which). Receptors were obtained from a middle-aged woman with acute COVID-19. Each CDR3 is given with its conserved first and last residue. The D gene is left open where the match is weak. Rows give clone size only sometimes, using once, few, many, or a class for an expanded clone.

size	J	D	V	DNA	CDR3
NA	TRBJ1-2	NA	TRBV7-9	TGTGCCAGCAGCTTAGGAGGAGCTAACTATGGCTACACCTTC	CASSLGGANYGYTF
NA	TRBJ1-2	NA	TRBV28	TGTGCCAGCAGCTGGGCCTTCAATGGCTACACCTTC	CASSWAFNGYTF
NA	TRBJ2-6	NA	TRBV19	TGTGCCAGTAGTATAGACCTACAGAGTTACCGAACTGGGGCCAACGTCCTGACTTTC	CASSIDLQSYRTGANVLTF
NA	TRBJ2-3	NA	TRBV9	TGTGCCAGCAATAGAGGGACAGATACGCAGTATTTT	CASNRGTDTQYF
NA	TRBJ2-1	NA	TRBV27	TGTGCCAGCAGTCCCACGGCGGGACCGCGCCTATACAATGAGCAGTTCTTC	CASSPTAGPRLYNEQFF
NA	TRBJ1-2	TRBD1	TRBV5-6	TGTGCCAGCAGCTCTCGAGGACAGGGGTCGGGCTACACCTTC	CASSSRGQGSGYTF
NA	TRBJ2-7	NA	TRBV27	TGTGCCAGCAGTTTATTGGTGGGAGTACCCTACGAGCAGTACTTC	CASSLLVGVPYEQYF
NA	TRBJ2-5	NA	TRBV23-1	TGCGCCAGCAGTCGGGCCTCAGTGTGGGCAGATAAACGTTTCCAAGAGACCCAGTACTTC	CASSRASVWADKRFQETQYF
NA	TRBJ2-1	NA	TRBV19	TGTGCCAGTAAAGTACAGGGATGGGGATACAATGAGCAGTTCTTC	CASKVQGWGYNEQFF
few	TRBJ1-2	NA	TRBV5-6	TGTGCCAGCAGCTTGGGTCGCGTTTTGAACTATGGCTACACCTTC	CASSLGRVLNYGYTF
NA	TRBJ2-6	TRBD1	TRBV10-1	TGCGCCAGCAGCCCAGGGGGCTCTGGGGCCAACGTCCTGACTTTC	CASSPGGSGANVLTF
NA	TRBJ2-2	NA	TRBV28	TGTGCCAGCACACAGACACGGGAGCTGTTTTTT	CASTQTRELFF
NA	TRBJ2-2	NA	TRBV9	TGTGCCAGCAGCGTAGGGATCAAGCGGGCTATCACCGGGGAGCTGTTTTTT	CASSVGIKRAITGELFF
NA	TRBJ1-2	TRBD1	TRBV14	TGTGCCAGCAGCCCGATCTTGGACAGGGCCTTCTACACCTTC	CASSPILDRAFYTF
once	TRBJ2-7	TRBD2	TRBV18	TGTGCCAGCTCACCTTCGTCGGGAGGGGCCTACGAGCAGTACTTC	CASSPSSGGAYEQYF
NA	TRBJ1-3	TRBD1	TRBV5-4	TGTGCCAGCAGCTCACGACAGGGCTCTGGAAACACCATATATTTT	CASSSRQGSGNTIYF